This TCR beta chain was observed in a study of shared T cell receptors in the human thymus. This table comes from immunoSEQ multiplex PCR, and its TCRdb copy is limited to in-frame clones, with some not included. Seen here are about 730,000 clones, approximately 85% observed once, and the top ten hold around 0.0099%. Germline V gene sequence: CDR1 MNHNY, CDR2 SVGAGI (reference sequence). CDR3 length: 14 residues. Trimming pared 5 bases from V and 12 bases from J, leaving 17 bases between. These data were also filed under a second study, of human thymus T cells. From that second work: In thymic and blood repertoires alike, V and J usage looked biased.

The receptor was isolated from a girl less than two years old with a congenital heart defect. Sequencing was performed on thymocytes. This sequence joins TRBV6-6 and TRBJ1-6, with a weak D call TRBD1 (6 bases). In nucleotides, the CDR3 is TGTGCCAGCAGTCATGAGACAGGTGCGAAACCCCTCCACTTT. Protein sequence: CASSHETGAKPLHF.